The subject of this entry is one TCR beta chain. Participants were placed into cohorts based on the clinical history they reported. For recovered donors of Cohort 3, there were two negative PCRs, clearance, or symptom resolution. The sample is drawn from a study of blood T cell repertoires in COVID-19. At the level of the study: T cells, B-cell-depleted T cells, or PBMCs supplied cDNA or gDNA.

Trimming at V came to 2 bases and at J to 1 base, leaving 2 bases not matched to a gene. The CDR3 has 15 residues. From germline, CDR1 is SGHRS and CDR2 YFSETQ. In the authors' workflow: Cell counts per sample came from amplifying reference gene primers. Only in-frame clones appear in the TCRdb table, and some are missing; sequencing was by immunoSEQ multiplex PCR. The V and J calls and the clone size are those of that table, but D and trimming were determined from the DNA. The sample yields about 480,000 clones, approximately 90% seen once. The genes are TRBV5-1 and TRBJ2-5, with 10 bases that match TRBD2. Sequences were obtained from PBMCs or T cells enriched from blood (not recorded which). This receptor was taken from a woman aged 60 to 75 who had recovered from COVID-19. CDR3 bases: TGCGCCAGCAGCTTTCTAGCGGGGGCCCAAGAGACCCAGTACTTC. Amino acids: CASSFLAGAQETQYF.